These 20 T cell receptor beta chains came from one sample sequenced in a study of T-cell memory formation after mild COVID-19. TCRdb passed the 5' RACE reads through MiXCR, listing each CDR3 protein once. The table has 350,000 or so distinct CDR3 sequences, about an eighth seen once. The specimen sequenced was PBMCs or a T cell subset sorted from them (not recorded which). These receptors originate from a man between 18 and 29 years old who had mild COVID-19 (a few samples of this study predate the infection). Cell type and time point are not known.

The rearrangement links TRBV7-9 to TRBJ2-5; possible D gene TRBD1, 5 bases. Germline V gene lookup returns CDR1 SEHNR and CDR2 FQNEAQ (reference sequence). V was clipped by 4 bases and J by 3 bases, with 15 bases between them. CDR3 length: 15 residues. CDR3 region: CASSSQGGAKETQYF. The CDR3 DNA sequence: TGTGCCAGCAGCTCCCAGGGTGGGGCCAAAGAGACCCAGTACTTC.

The table lists this clonotype with many counts. This chain uses TRBV24-1 with TRBJ2-3; 8 bases fit TRBD1. Germline-derived CDR1 and CDR2 are KGHDR and SFDVKD. There are 14 residues in the CDR3. V lost 5 bases and J lost 2; bases outside the gene matches: 2. The DNA for the CDR3 is TGTGCCACCAGTGGGGACAGGACCACAGATACGCAGTATTTT. It encodes CATSGDRTTDTQYF.

This chain uses TRBV20-1 with TRBJ2-5, with D unresolved. The CDR3 is 12 amino acids. From germline, CDR1 is DFQATT and CDR2 SNEGSKA (reference sequence). The V end lost 5 bases, the J end lost 2 bases, and 9 bases lay between the germline ends. The CDR3 nucleotides are TGCAGTGCTCTTAGGTTTCAAGAGACCCAGTACTTC. Encoded protein: CSALRFQETQYF.

The CDR3 loop is CASSYSYGTTSETQYF. The CDR3 nucleotides read TGTGCCAGCAGTTACTCTTACGGGACTACGTCTGAGACCCAGTACTTC. V and J are TRBV6-5 and TRBJ2-5, with 7 bases identical to TRBD2. CDR1 is MNHEY, CDR2 SVGAGI, per germline. With 0 bases clipped from V and 5 bases from J, the junction kept 9 bases outside the gene matches. The length of the CDR3 is 16 residues.

The genes are TRBV6-2 or TRBV6-3 and TRBJ2-7, with D unclear. Germline CDR1 and CDR2: MNHEY and SVGEGT. Trimming took off 0 bases at V and 9 bases at J, with 15 bases between the two ends. The CDR3 is 14 residues long. CDR3 residues: CASSYSSAILRQYV. As DNA, the CDR3 is TGTGCCAGCAGTTACTCTTCGGCTATTTTGCGGCAGTACGTC.

This clonotype was observed a few times. This sequence joins TRBV5-1 and TRBJ2-3; 9 nucleotides line up with TRBD2. The CDR3 has 16 amino acids. Germline CDR1 reads SGHRS; CDR2 reads YFSETQ. V shed 0 bases and J 5 bases; nucleotides not matched to a gene: 7. CDR3 amino acids: CASSLAVAGAGDTQYF. DNA for the CDR3: TGCGCCAGCAGCTTGGCGGTAGCGGGGGCTGGAGATACGCAGTATTTT.

This sequence joins TRBV6-1 and TRBJ1-6; 7 nucleotides line up with TRBD1. This CDR3 has 15 amino acids. CDR1 and CDR2 (germline): MNHNS, SASEGT. The V gene end was trimmed by 4 bases and the J gene end by 7 bases; junction bases not matched to a gene: 7. CDR3 in DNA: TGTGCCAGCAGTGCTCGACAGGGAGGGAATTCACCCCTCCACTTT. Translated: CASSARQGGNSPLHF.

The CDR3 nucleotides read TGTGCCAGCAGCGTAGCGGACAGGATTAATTCACCCCTCCACTTT. Amino acids: CASSVADRINSPLHF. The genes are TRBV9 and TRBJ1-6; 7 bases are a match to TRBD1. J was trimmed by 6 bases and V by 0 bases; bases with no gene match: 3. Germline V gives CDR1 SGDLS, CDR2 YYNGEE. This CDR3 has 15 residues.

V and J are TRBV20-1 and TRBJ1-2; D uncertain. This CDR3 comprises 13 residues. Per the germline V gene, CDR1 is DFQATT and CDR2 is SNEGSKA (reference sequence). With 6 bases removed from V and 4 bases from J, the gap between germline ends came to 15 bases. The DNA for the CDR3 is TGCAGTGCCCCCGGAGTAGGGTTCTATGGCTACACCTTC. It codes for CSAPGVGFYGYTF.

As concerns this clonotype: Given the absence of the conserved phenylalanine or tryptophan at the CDR3 end, a read error is likely. The DNA is left out, because the CDR3 cannot be placed on it with certainty; the CDR3 is given as TCRdb lists it. The rearrangement uses TRBV12-3 or TRBV12-4 and TRBJ1-2; the tabulated D call, TRBD1, remains unverified against the DNA. The CDR3 has 11 amino acids, counting both end residues. The chain's CDR3 is CASSRPGTTIL.

This clonotype was counted a few times. The rearrangement links TRBV7-8 to TRBJ2-1; 10 nucleotides align to TRBD1. CDR1 and CDR2 from the germline V gene are SGHVS and FQNEAQ. Germline trimming cut 6 bases from V and 9 bases from J; bases unmatched to any gene: 8. The CDR3 is 14 amino acids. The CDR3 loop reads CASRPGQGFFEQFF. As DNA, the CDR3 is TGTGCCAGCAGACCGGGACAGGGGTTTTTTGAGCAGTTCTTC.

This chain joins TRBV7-2 and TRBJ2-5; D might be TRBD2 (5 bases). There are 15 residues in the CDR3. The V end was cut by 5 bases, the J end by 4 bases, with 17 bases between. Looked up from germline, CDR1 is SGHTA and CDR2 is FQGNSA. The chain's CDR3 is CASSPPGIAPETQYF. The CDR3 DNA is TGTGCCAGCAGCCCCCCCGGGATAGCACCAGAGACCCAGTACTTC.

This clonotype was counted at least ten times. The gene calls are TRBV6-1 and TRBJ2-5, with 8 bases that match TRBD1. Per the germline V gene, CDR1 is MNHNS and CDR2 is SASEGT. Trimming cost V 3 bases and J 0 bases; bases outside gene matches: 0. The CDR3 contains 14 residues. The CDR3 DNA reads TGTGCCAGCAGTGAGGACAGGGACCAAGAGACCCAGTACTTC. As protein: CASSEDRDQETQYF.

The V gene is TRBV7-6, the J gene TRBJ1-1; D is perhaps TRBD1 (6 bases). Germline assignment: CDR1 SGHVS and CDR2 FNYEAQ. Trimming shortened V by 1 base and J by 4 bases, and 13 bases separated the two germline ends. This CDR3 region has 15 residues. In DNA, the CDR3 is TGTGCCAGCAGCTTAGAAGGCAGGGGTCGCACTGAAGCTTTCTTT. It codes for CASSLEGRGRTEAFF.

This clonotype turned up a few times. The chain couples TRBV10-3 to TRBJ1-2, with TRBD1 matching 10 bases. After removal of 2 bases from V and 4 bases from J, the junction contained 4 bases not matched to a gene. The CDR3 runs to 15 residues. The germline V gene has CDR1 ENHRY and CDR2 SYGVKD. The CDR3 DNA reads as TGTGCCATCAGTGAGACCGGGACAGGGGTCTATGGCTACACCTTC. Translating it yields CAISETGTGVYGYTF.

The chain joins TRBV7-2 to TRBJ2-5; TRBD1 aligns across 9 bases. J was trimmed by 5 bases and V by 7 bases; bases with no gene match: 8. Germline V gene sequence: CDR1 SGHTA, CDR2 FQGNSA. This CDR3 is 14 amino acids long. CDR3 DNA: TGTGCCAGCAACCCGGGACAGGGAAGGGAGACCCAGTACTTC. As protein: CASNPGQGRETQYF. Full variable domain (remainder filled in from reference TRBV7-2 and TRBJ2-5): GAGVSQSPSNKVTEKGKDVELRCDPISGHTALYWYRQSLGQGLEFLIYFQGNSAPDKSGLPSDRFSAERTGGSVSTLTIQRTQQEDSAVYLCASNPGQGRETQYFGPGTRLLVL.

The V call is TRBV19, the J call TRBJ1-5; no clear D gene. This CDR3 is built from 16 residues. Trimming pared 0 bases from V and 5 bases from J, leaving 14 bases between. Germline V gene lookup returns CDR1 LNHDA and CDR2 SQIVND (reference sequence). CDR3 DNA sequence: TGTGCCAGTAGTATAGATCGTCCGGCAGCTTATCAGCCCCAGCATTTT. The encoded protein is CASSIDRPAAYQPQHF. Using reference TRBV19 and TRBJ1-5 for the parts outside the CDR3, the full variable domain is DGGITQSPKYLFRKEGQNVTLSCEQNLNHDAMYWYRQDPGQGLRLIYYSQIVNDFQKGDIAEGYSVSREKKESFPLTVTSAQKNPTAFYLCASSIDRPAAYQPQHFGDGTRLSIL.

This chain uses TRBV12-3 or TRBV12-4 with TRBJ2-5; the D gene is possibly TRBD2 (5 bases). This CDR3 region has 17 residues. V dropped 5 bases and J dropped 0 bases, with 19 bases sitting between them. The CDR3 sequence: CASSPTGRQTYQETQYF. CDR3 DNA sequence: TGTGCCAGCAGTCCCACGGGAAGGCAGACTTACCAAGAGACCCAGTACTTC.

The rearrangement joins TRBV6-5 to TRBJ1-6; D is uncertain. This CDR3 spans 14 amino acids. Germline-derived CDR1 and CDR2 are MNHEY and SVGAGI. The V gene lost 2 bases and the J gene lost 7 bases, with 9 bases spanning the gap. The CDR3 nucleotides are TGTGCCAGCAGTTACCGCGGGGTCAATTCACCCCTCCACTTT. This gives the protein CASSYRGVNSPLHF.

This clonotype turned up a few times. The chain combines TRBV20-1 with TRBJ1-1, with a tentative D call TRBD1 (5 bases). This CDR3 has 18 residues. The ends were cut back, 1 base at V and 2 bases at J, with 23 bases in the middle. Germline V gives CDR1 DFQATT, CDR2 SNEGSKA (reference sequence). CDR3 sequence reads: CSARAPLGGRTGNTEAFF. The CDR3 DNA is TGCAGTGCTAGAGCCCCACTCGGCGGACGTACAGGTAACACTGAAGCTTTCTTT.